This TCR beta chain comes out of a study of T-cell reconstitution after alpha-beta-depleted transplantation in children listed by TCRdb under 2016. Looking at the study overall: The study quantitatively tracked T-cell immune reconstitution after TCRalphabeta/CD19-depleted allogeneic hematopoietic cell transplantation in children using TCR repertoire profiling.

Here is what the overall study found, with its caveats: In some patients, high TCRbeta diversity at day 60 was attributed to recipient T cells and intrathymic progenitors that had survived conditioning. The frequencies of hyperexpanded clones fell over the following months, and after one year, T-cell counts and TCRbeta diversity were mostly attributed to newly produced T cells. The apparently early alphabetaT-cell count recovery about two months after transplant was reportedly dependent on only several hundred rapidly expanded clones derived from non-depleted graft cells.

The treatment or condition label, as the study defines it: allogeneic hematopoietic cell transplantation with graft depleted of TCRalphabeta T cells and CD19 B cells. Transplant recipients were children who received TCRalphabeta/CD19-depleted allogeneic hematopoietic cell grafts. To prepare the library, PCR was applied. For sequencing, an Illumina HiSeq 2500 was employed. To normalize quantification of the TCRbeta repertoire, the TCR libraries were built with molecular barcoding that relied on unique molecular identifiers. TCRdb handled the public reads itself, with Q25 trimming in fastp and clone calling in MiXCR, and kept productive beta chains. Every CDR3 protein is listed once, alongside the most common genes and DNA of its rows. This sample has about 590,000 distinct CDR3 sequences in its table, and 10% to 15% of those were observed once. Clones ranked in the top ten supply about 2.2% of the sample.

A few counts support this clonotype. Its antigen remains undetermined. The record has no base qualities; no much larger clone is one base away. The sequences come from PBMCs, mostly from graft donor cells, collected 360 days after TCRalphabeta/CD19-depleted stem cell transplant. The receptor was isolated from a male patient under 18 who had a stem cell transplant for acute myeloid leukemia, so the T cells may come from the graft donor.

This receptor carries the CDR3 CASSYSTGGPSYEQYF. The DNA is TGTGCCAGCAGTTACTCAACGGGAGGGCCGTCCTACGAGCAGTACTTC. The chain was built from TRBV6-5 and TRBJ2-7; 8 of the junction bases match TRBD2. The germline V gene sets CDR1 to MNHEY and CDR2 to SVGAGI. The CDR3 starts with the cysteine, ends with the phenylalanine, and has 16 residues. Solely the CDR3 DNA is kept, with 48 bases framed from the first base. V lost 0 bases and J lost 1 base, and the count of bases not matched to a germline gene is 5.